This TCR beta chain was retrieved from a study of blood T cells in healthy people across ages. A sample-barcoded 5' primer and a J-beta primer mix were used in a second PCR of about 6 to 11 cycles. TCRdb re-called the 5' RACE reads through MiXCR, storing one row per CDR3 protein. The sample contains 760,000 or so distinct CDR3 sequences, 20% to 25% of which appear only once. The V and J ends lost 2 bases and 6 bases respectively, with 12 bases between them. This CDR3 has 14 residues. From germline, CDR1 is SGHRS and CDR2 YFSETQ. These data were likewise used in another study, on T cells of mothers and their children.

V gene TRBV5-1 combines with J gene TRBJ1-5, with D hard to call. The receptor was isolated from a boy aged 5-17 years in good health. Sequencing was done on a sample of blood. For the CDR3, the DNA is TGCGCCAGCAGCTTACTGTCGGGTTCTCAGCCCCAGCATTTT. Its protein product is CASSLLSGSQPQHF.